The present T cell receptor (beta chain) was sequenced within a study of chemoradiotherapy in HPV16-positive cancers. Looking at the study overall: Candidate HPV-specific T-cell clones and common TCR motifs came from functional assays in two HPV16-positive patients.

Libraries were prepared by immunoSEQ multiplex PCR; TCRdb keeps only in-frame clonotypes and omits some of them. The repertoire includes 2,500 to 4,000 clones, around 81% of them detected once, and 16% sits in the top ten. A remark on this clone: The antigen is unknown.

The study, taken as a whole, reports: For HPV16-positive patients, expanding HPV-responsive T cells associated with longer recurrence-free survival. HPV-specific T cells were functionally defined from only two HPV16-positive patients.

V lost 5 bases, J lost 4 bases, and 20 bases lay in between. CDR1 and CDR2 from the germline V gene are SGHAT and FQNNGV. The CDR3 totals 16 residues. The chain uses TRBV11-2 and TRBJ1-2; weak D call: TRBD1 (5 bases). The material was tumor tissue, obtained from a patient who underwent chemoradiotherapy. The origin of this receptor is a human donor with HPV-associated anogenital cancer. The CDR3 sequence: CASSIEAGRHIYGYTF. For the CDR3, the DNA is TGTGCCAGCAGCATCGAGGCGGGACGGCATATCTATGGCTACACCTTC.